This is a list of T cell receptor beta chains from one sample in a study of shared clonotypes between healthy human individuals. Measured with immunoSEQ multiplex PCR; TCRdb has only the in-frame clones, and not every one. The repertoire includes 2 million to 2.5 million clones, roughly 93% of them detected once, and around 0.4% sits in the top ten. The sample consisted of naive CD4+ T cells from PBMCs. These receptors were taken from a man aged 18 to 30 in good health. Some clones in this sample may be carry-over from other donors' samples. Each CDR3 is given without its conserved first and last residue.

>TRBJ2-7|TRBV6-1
ASRDPGQNYEQY
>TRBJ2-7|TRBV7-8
ASSQGPGTYEQY
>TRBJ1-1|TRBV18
ASSPDLMGGAF
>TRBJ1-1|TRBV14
ASSPREDRHPNTEAF
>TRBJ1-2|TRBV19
ASSKGQGRDGYT
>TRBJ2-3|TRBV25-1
ASSEPSGSDTQY
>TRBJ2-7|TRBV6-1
ASSRLAGTYEQY
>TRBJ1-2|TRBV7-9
ATSLLQNGYT
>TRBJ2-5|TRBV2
ASSDAARETQY
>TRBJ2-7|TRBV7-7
ASSSTSGSYEQY
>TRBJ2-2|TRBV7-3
ASSLGRDTGELF
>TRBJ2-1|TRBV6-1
ASSFQSGGNNEQF
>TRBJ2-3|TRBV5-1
ASSPWLGRDRTDTQY
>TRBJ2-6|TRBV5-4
ASSQGLAGGHAPFLT
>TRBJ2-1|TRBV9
ASSVEWGAHGGEQF
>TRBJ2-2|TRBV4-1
ASSQGDRGTGDTGELF
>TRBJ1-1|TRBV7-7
ASSLALGTEAF
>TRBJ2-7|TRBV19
ASSMGVGRAYEQY
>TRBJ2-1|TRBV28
ASSPPTGTSVNEQF
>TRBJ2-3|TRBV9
ASSVEHDTDTQY
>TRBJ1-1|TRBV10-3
AISGGGGLEAF
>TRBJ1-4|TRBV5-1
ASRGTGAAGGEKLF
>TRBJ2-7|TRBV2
ASSIWGQGPYEQY
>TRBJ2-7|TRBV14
ASSQSLWGWQY
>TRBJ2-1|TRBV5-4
ASSGNNEQF
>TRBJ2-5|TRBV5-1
ASSPLFSQPEQETQY
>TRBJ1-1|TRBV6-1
ASTQPGALYEAF
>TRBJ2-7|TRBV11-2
ASSPGRGRVPYEQY
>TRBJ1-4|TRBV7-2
ASSLTADNEKLF
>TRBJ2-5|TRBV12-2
ASRSADYGIYQETQY
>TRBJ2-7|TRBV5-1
ASSFGTGGALVAYEQY
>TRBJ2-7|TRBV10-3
AISEWGEQY
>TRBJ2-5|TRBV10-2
ASSSSQETQY
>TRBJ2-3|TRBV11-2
ASSLVIAGGPTDTQY
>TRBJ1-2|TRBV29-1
SGAGLRDITNYGYT
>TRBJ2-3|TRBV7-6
ASSLADYSSTDTQY
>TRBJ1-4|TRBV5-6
ASSLTGVINEKLF
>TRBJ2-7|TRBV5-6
ASGGGRAYEQY
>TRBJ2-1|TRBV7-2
ASSLGGSYNEQF
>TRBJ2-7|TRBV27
ASSLSPGRAYEQY
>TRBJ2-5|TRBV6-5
ASSYRLAGGAETQY
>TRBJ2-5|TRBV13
ASSARLAGMETQY
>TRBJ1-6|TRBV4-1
ASSQRTEGSSYNSPLH
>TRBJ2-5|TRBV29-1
SVAVRTQETQY
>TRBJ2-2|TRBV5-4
ASSFRGAPNTGELF
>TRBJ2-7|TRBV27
ASPDWREAYEQY
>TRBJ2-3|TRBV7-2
ASSLGGGITDTQY